This T cell receptor beta chain was recorded in a study of T cell responses to AZD1222 COVID-19 vaccine. On this clone: Its target is not known.

TCRdb's copy holds only in-frame clones and misses some; the assay was immunoSEQ multiplex PCR. The profile shows about 110,000 clones, roughly nine tenths of them singletons. This CDR3 region has 16 residues. Trimming cost V 4 bases and J 4 bases; bases outside gene matches: 10. Germline V lookup: CDR1 MDHEN, CDR2 SYDVKM. Study outcomes and limitations: All repertoire sampling was performed exclusively after the peak T cell response.

The TCR sequence derives from an adult in good health. This specimen was peripheral blood, taken on day 0 of AZD1222 vaccination. V gene TRBV28 combines with J gene TRBJ2-7; 10 positions agree with TRBD2. CDR3 sequence reads: CASSSPTAGGPYEQYF. The CDR3 DNA sequence: TGTGCCAGCAGTTCCCCCACAGCGGGAGGGCCTTACGAGCAGTACTTC. Combining the CDR3 with reference TRBV28 and TRBJ2-7 gives the whole variable domain DVKVTQSSRYLVKRTGEKVFLECVQDMDHENMFWYRQDPGLGLRLIYFSYDVKMKEKGDIPEGYSVSREKKERFSLILESASTNQTSMYLCASSSPTAGGPYEQYFGPGTRLTVT.